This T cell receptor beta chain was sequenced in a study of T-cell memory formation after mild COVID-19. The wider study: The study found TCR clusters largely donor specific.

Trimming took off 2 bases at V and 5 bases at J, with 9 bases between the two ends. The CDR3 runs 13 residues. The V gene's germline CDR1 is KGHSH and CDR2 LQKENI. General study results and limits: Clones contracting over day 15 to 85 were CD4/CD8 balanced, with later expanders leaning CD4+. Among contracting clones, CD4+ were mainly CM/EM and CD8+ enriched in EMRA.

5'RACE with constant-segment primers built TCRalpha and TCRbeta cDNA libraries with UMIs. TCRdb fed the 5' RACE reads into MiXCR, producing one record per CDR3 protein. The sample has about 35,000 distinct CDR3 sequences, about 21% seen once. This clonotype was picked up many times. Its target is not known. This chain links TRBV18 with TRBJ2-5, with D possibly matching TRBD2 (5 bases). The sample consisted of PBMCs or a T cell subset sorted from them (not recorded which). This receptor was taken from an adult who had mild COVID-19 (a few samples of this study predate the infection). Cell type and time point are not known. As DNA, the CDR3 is TGTGCCAGCTCACCAGGGGAGCGGGAGACCCAGTACTTC. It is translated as CASSPGERETQYF.